Shown below are 17 T cell receptor beta chains from a single sample sequenced in a study of patients and donors after allogeneic stem cell transplantation. TCRdb recomputed calls from the RT-PCR reads with MiXCR, one row per CDR3 protein. The repertoire holds about 200,000 distinct CDR3 sequences, with less than 45% as singletons. Sequencing was done on a sample of blood, either unsorted or a sorted T cell fraction (not recorded which). Every receptor here comes from a human donor who was either an allogeneic HSCT recipient or a stem cell or donor lymphocyte infusion donor (not recorded which). It is not recorded whose cells these are; they may come from a transplant donor.

The table lists this clonotype with a few counts. The chain is built from TRBV12-3 or TRBV12-4 and TRBJ1-2; no clear D gene. Trimming took 0 bases from V and 0 from J, leaving 8 bases between them. The CDR3 consists of 15 residues. CDR3 in DNA: TGTGCCAGCAGTTTAGCTGCCGGACCTAACTATGGCTACACCTTC. Residues: CASSLAAGPNYGYTF.

This rearrangement joins TRBV6-2 or TRBV6-3 to TRBJ1-2; D possibly corresponds to TRBD1 (5 bases). The germline gives CDR1 MNHEY, CDR2 SVGEGT. V dropped 4 bases and J dropped 6 bases, with 6 bases sitting between them. The CDR3 has 11 amino acids. The CDR3 region is CASSWGDGYTF. The CDR3 DNA reads as TGTGCCAGCAGTTGGGGGGATGGCTACACCTTC.

The rearrangement links TRBV27 to TRBJ2-6; D is unclear. Per the germline V gene, CDR1 is MNHEY and CDR2 is SMNVEV (reference sequence). This CDR3 contains 15 residues. The V gene lost 6 bases and the J gene lost 2 bases, with 11 bases spanning the gap. CDR3 amino acids: CASSADLAGANVLTF. CDR3 bases: TGTGCCAGCAGCGCTGACTTGGCTGGGGCCAACGTCCTGACTTTC.

The chain couples TRBV7-9 to TRBJ1-6; 9 positions agree with TRBD1. Germline values: CDR1 SEHNR, CDR2 FQNEAQ (reference sequence). Trimming at V came to 4 bases and at J to 10 bases, leaving 8 bases not matched to a gene. The CDR3 is made up of 15 amino acids. The CDR3 loop is CASSSETGGNSPLHF. Written as DNA, the CDR3 is TGTGCCAGCAGCTCCGAGACAGGGGGTAACTCACCCCTCCACTTT.

This chain connects TRBV4-3 to TRBJ1-4, with TRBD1 as a possible D gene (6 bases). V shed 1 base and J shed 5 bases, with 14 bases lying between them. Germline CDR1 and CDR2: LGHNA and YSLEER. The CDR3 has 16 residues. The CDR3 coding sequence is TGCGCCAGCAGCCAAGCCCAGACAGGATTGAATGAAAAACTGTTTTTT. This codes for CASSQAQTGLNEKLFF.

This clonotype was detected only a few times. The J gene is TRBJ1-2, the V gene TRBV14, with 8 bases lining up with TRBD1. V was clipped by 1 base and J by 2 bases; unmatched bases: 6. This CDR3 spans 16 amino acids. CDR1 and CDR2 from the germline V gene are SGHDN and FVKESK. CDR3: CASSQVGDRWNYGYTF. Written as DNA, the CDR3 is TGTGCCAGCAGCCAAGTCGGGGACAGGTGGAACTATGGCTACACCTTC.

The CDR3 protein is CASSLSRSSYNEQFF. The CDR3 DNA is TGCGCCAGCAGCTTGAGCAGAAGCTCCTACAATGAGCAGTTCTTC. This chain links TRBV5-1 with TRBJ2-1; D is unresolved. CDR3 length: 15 residues. The germline V gene encodes CDR1 SGHRS and CDR2 YFSETQ. Trimming took off 1 base at V and 0 bases at J, with 8 bases between the two ends.

In DNA form, the CDR3 reads TGCGCCAGCAGTCAACAACTCGACCGCAATCAGCCCCAGCATTTT. Amino acid sequence: CASSQQLDRNQPQHF. The chain has TRBV10-2 and TRBJ1-5; D is unresolved. This CDR3 is built from 15 residues. The V gene lost 5 bases and the J gene lost 2 bases, with 13 bases spanning the gap. From germline, CDR1 is WSHSY and CDR2 SAAADI.

The V and J genes are TRBV6-6 and TRBJ2-1; possible D gene TRBD2, 5 bases. Germline V gene sequence: CDR1 MNHNY, CDR2 SVGAGI (reference sequence). The CDR3 is made up of 13 amino acids. V lost 4 bases to trimming and J lost 8 bases, with 12 bases between them. The CDR3 sequence: CASSSLTRDEQFF. CDR3 nucleotides: TGTGCCAGCAGTTCTCTCACTAGGGATGAGCAGTTCTTC.

This clonotype was found a few times. The V call is TRBV20-1, the J call TRBJ1-5, with 7 bases aligning to TRBD1. Looked up from germline, CDR1 is DFQATT and CDR2 is SNEGSKA (reference sequence). The CDR3 contains 13 residues. The junction had 4 bases not matched to a gene; V was cut back by 6 bases and J by 2 bases. As DNA, the CDR3 is TGCAGTGCCGCAGACAGGGGCAATCAGCCCCAGCATTTT. Its translation: CSAADRGNQPQHF.

This clonotype was picked up one time. The rearrangement uses TRBV4-2 and TRBJ2-7, with 9 bases lining up with TRBD1. V gave up 5 bases and J gave up 2 bases; unmatched junction bases: 10. This CDR3 contains 16 residues. Germline V gene sequence: CDR1 LGHNA, CDR2 YNFKEQ. The DNA of the CDR3 is TGTGCCAGCAGCTCACAGCAGGGGGACAGGGCCTACGAGCAGTACTTC. It translates to CASSSQQGDRAYEQYF.

The J gene is TRBJ2-4, the V gene TRBV27; 7 nucleotides match TRBD1. The ends lost 3 bases at V and 0 bases at J; junction bases unmatched: 2. The germline gives CDR1 MNHEY, CDR2 SMNVEV (reference sequence). The CDR3 sequence is 15 residues long. The CDR3 sequence is CASSLTGKAKNIQYF. The CDR3 nucleotides read TGTGCCAGCAGTTTGACAGGGAAAGCCAAAAACATTCAGTACTTC.

The chain has TRBV12-3 or TRBV12-4 and TRBJ2-1; no clear D gene. The CDR3 is 11 amino acids. V lost 2 bases to trimming and J lost 8 bases, with 4 bases between them. In DNA, the CDR3 is TGTGCCAGCAGTTTATTTGATGAGCAGTTCTTC. Encoded protein: CASSLFDEQFF.

This clonotype was found a few times. The chain is built from TRBV3-1 and TRBJ1-5; D not resolved. Germline assignment: CDR1 LGHDT and CDR2 YNNKEL (reference sequence). The CDR3 runs 14 residues. The V and J ends lost 1 base and 2 bases respectively, with 6 bases between them. Here the CDR3 DNA reads TGTGCCAGCAGCCAAGCCTATGGCAATCAGCCCCAGCATTTT. It encodes CASSQAYGNQPQHF.

In its sample, this clonotype was seen once. This rearrangement joins TRBV6-6 to TRBJ2-1; 8 nucleotides line up with TRBD1. The length of the CDR3 is 15 residues. Germline lookup yields CDR1 MNHNY and CDR2 SVGAGI (reference sequence). J gave up 14 bases and V 6 bases, and 18 bases lay outside the gene matches. CDR3 coding DNA: TGTGCCAGCAGACGACCCGGGACAGGCCAAAGAGAGGAGTTCTTC. This translates into CASRRPGTGQREEFF.

This chain connects TRBV4-2 to TRBJ1-6, with TRBD1 as a possible D gene (5 bases). CDR3 size: 16 residues. V lost 4 bases and J lost 2, with 12 bases in between. Germline CDR1 LGHNA, CDR2 YNFKEQ. For the CDR3, the DNA is TGTGCCAGCAGCCCCCCGCAGGGAACCTATAATTCACCCCTCCACTTT. It translates to CASSPPQGTYNSPLHF.

The chain is built from TRBV10-3 and TRBJ1-1; D gene uncertain. The V end was cut by 0 bases, the J end by 2 bases, with 13 bases between. The CDR3 runs 16 residues. Looked up from germline, CDR1 is ENHRY and CDR2 is SYGVKD. CDR3 bases: TGTGCCATCAGTGAGTCTCGGGAGAGCCTAAACACTGAAGCTTTCTTT. This gives the protein CAISESRESLNTEAFF.